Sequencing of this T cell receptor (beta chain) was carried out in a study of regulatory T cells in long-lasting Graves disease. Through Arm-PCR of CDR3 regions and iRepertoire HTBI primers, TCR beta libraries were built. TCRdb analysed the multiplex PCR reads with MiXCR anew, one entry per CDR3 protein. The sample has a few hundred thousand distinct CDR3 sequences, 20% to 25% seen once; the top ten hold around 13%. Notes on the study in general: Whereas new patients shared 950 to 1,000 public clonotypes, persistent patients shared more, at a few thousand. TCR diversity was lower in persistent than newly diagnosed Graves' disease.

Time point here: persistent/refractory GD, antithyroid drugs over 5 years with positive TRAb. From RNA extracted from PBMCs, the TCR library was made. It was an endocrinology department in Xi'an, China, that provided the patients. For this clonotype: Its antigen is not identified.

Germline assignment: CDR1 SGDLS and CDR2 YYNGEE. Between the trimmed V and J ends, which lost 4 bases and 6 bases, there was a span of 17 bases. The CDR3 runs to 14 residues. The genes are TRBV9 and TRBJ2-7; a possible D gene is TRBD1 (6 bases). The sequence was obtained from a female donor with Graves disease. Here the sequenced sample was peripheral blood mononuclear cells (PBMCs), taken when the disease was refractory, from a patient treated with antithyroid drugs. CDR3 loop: CASSSDLTGREQYF. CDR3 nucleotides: TGTGCCAGCAGCTCAGACCTAACAGGGCGCGAGCAGTACTTC.